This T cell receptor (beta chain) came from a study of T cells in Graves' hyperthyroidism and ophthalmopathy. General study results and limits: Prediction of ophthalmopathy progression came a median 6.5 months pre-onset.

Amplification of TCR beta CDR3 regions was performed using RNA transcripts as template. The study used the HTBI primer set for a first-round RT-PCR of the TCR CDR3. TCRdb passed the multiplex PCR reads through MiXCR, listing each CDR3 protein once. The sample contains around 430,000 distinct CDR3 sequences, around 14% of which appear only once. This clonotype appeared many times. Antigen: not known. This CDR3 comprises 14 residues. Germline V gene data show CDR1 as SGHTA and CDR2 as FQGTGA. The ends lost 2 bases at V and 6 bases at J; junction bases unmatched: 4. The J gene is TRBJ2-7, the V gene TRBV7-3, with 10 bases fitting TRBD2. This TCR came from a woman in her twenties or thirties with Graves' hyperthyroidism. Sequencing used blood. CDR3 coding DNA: TGTGCCAGCAGCTTATTCAGGACTAGCGGCGAGCAGTACTTC. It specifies CASSLFRTSGEQYF.